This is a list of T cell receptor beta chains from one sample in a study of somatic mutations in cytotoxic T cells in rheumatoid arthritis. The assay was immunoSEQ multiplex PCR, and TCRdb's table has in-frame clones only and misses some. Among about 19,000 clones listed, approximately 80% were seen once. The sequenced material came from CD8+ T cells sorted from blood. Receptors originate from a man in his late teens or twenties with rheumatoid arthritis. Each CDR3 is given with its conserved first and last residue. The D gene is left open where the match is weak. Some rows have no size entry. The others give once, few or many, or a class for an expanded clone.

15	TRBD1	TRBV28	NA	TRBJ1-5	CASSSGTGGIQPQHF	TGTGCCAGCAGTTCCGGGACAGGGGGTATTCAGCCCCAGCATTTT
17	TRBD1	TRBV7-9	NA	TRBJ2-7	CASSPRDRGPVSYEQYF	TGTGCCAGCAGCCCCAGGGACAGGGGGCCGGTTTCCTACGAGCAGTACTTC
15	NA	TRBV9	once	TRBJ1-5	CASSVDGLNNQPQHF	TGTGCCAGCAGCGTCGACGGCTTAAACAATCAGCCCCAGCATTTT
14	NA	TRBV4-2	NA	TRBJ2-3	CASSPGPGADTQYF	TGTGCCAGCAGCCCCGGCCCTGGCGCAGATACGCAGTATTTT
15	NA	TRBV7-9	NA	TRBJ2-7	CASSLVALAGHEQYF	TGTGCCAGCAGCTTAGTCGCACTAGCAGGCCACGAGCAGTACTTC
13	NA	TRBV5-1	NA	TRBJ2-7	CASSLAEEMEQYF	TGCGCCAGCAGCTTGGCAGAAGAAATGGAGCAGTACTTC
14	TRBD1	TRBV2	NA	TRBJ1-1	CASSEGTGIFGAFF	TGTGCCAGCAGTGAAGGGACAGGGATTTTTGGAGCTTTCTTT
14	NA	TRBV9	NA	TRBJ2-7	CASSVGGDGYEQYF	TGTGCCAGCAGCGTAGGAGGGGACGGCTACGAGCAGTACTTC
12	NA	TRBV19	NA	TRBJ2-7	CASSEGIYEQYF	TGTGCCAGTAGTGAGGGGATCTACGAGCAGTACTTC
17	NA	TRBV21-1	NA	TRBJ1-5	CASSKVGTDNSNQPQHF	TGTGCCAGCAGCAAAGTAGGAACAGATAATAGCAATCAGCCCCAGCATTTT
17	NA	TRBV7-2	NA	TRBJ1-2	CASSLALQRGVGYGYTF	TGTGCCAGCAGCTTAGCCCTGCAGAGGGGGGTGGGCTATGGCTACACCTTC
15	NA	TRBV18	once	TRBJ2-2	CASSFRITPVGELFF	TGTGCCAGCTCATTCAGAATCACACCCGTCGGGGAGCTGTTTTTT
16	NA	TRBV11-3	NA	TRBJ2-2	CASSAERDSLTGELFF	TGTGCCAGCAGCGCTGAGCGGGACAGCCTCACCGGGGAGCTGTTTTTT
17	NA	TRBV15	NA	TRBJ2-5	CATSRDLVAEGQETQYF	TGTGCCACCAGCAGAGATCTTGTCGCCGAGGGGCAAGAGACCCAGTACTTC
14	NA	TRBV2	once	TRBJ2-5	CASSEPEGRETQYF	TGTGCCAGCAGTGAACCGGAGGGTCGGGAGACCCAGTACTTC
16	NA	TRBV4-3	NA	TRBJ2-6	CASSQDSLSGANVLTF	TGCGCCAGCAGCCAAGACAGCTTGTCTGGGGCCAACGTCCTGACTTTC
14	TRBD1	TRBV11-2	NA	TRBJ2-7	CASSSPGQMGEQYF	TGTGCCAGCAGCTCACCGGGACAGATGGGCGAGCAGTACTTC
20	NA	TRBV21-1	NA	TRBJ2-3	CASSKEGLPDGVTQSDTQYF	TGTGCCAGCAGCAAAGAGGGACTACCCGACGGAGTAACACAGTCGGATACGCAGTATTTT
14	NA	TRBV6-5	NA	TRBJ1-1	CASSYFRVATEAFF	TGTGCCAGCAGTTATTTTCGGGTGGCCACTGAAGCTTTCTTT
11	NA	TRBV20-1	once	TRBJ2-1	CSASMRNEQFF	TGCAGTGCTAGTATGAGGAATGAGCAGTTCTTC
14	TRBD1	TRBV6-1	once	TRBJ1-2	CASRGTGIHYGYTF	TGTGCCAGCAGGGGGACAGGTATTCACTATGGCTACACCTTC
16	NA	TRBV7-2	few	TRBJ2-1	CASSPSGVDGINEQFF	TGTGCCAGCAGCCCCTCAGGCGTTGATGGGATCAATGAGCAGTTCTTC
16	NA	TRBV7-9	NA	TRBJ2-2	CASSLEEGWNTGELFF	TGTGCCAGCAGCTTAGAAGAGGGTTGGAACACCGGGGAGCTGTTTTTT
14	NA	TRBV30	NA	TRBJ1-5	CAWSSGLGDQPQHF	TGTGCCTGGAGTTCCGGATTGGGGGACCAGCCCCAGCATTTT
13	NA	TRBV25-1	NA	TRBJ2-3	CASSEAAPGTQYF	TGTGCCAGCAGTGAAGCGGCCCCGGGTACGCAGTATTTT
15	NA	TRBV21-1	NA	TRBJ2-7	CASKQDRALTYEQYF	TGTGCCAGCAAACAGGACAGGGCCCTAACCTACGAGCAGTACTTC
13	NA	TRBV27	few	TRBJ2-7	CASSHSFSYEQYF	TGTGCCAGCAGCCACTCTTTCTCCTACGAGCAGTACTTC